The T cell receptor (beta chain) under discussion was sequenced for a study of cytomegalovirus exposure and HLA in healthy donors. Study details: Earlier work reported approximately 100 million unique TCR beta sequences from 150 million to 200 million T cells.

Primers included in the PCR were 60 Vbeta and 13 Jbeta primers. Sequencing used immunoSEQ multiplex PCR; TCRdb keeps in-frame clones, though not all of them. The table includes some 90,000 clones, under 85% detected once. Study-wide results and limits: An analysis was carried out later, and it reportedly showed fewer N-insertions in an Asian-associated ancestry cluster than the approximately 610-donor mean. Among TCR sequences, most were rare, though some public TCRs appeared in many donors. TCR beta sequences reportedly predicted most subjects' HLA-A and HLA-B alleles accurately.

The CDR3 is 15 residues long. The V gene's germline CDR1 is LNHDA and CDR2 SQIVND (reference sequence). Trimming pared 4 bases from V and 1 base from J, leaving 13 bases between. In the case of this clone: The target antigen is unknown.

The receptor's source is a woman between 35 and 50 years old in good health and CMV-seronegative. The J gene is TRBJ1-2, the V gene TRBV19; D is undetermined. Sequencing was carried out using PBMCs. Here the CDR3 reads CASSRWPGGNYGYTF. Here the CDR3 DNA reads TGTGCCAGTAGTAGGTGGCCAGGAGGTAACTATGGCTACACCTTC.